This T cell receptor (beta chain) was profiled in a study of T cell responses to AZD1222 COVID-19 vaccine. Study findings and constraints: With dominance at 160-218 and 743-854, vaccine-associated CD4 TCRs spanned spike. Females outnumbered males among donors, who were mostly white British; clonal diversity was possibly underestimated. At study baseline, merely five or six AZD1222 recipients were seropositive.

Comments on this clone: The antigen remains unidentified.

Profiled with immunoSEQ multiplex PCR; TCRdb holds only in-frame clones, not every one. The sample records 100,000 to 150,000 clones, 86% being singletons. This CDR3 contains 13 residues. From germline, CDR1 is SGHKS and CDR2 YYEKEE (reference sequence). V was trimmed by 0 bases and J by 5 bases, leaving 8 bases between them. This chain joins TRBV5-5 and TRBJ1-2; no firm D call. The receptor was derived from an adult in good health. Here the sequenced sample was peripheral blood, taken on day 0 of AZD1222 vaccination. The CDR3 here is CASSLVAEYGYTF. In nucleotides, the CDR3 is TGTGCCAGCAGCTTGGTAGCGGAATATGGCTACACCTTC.